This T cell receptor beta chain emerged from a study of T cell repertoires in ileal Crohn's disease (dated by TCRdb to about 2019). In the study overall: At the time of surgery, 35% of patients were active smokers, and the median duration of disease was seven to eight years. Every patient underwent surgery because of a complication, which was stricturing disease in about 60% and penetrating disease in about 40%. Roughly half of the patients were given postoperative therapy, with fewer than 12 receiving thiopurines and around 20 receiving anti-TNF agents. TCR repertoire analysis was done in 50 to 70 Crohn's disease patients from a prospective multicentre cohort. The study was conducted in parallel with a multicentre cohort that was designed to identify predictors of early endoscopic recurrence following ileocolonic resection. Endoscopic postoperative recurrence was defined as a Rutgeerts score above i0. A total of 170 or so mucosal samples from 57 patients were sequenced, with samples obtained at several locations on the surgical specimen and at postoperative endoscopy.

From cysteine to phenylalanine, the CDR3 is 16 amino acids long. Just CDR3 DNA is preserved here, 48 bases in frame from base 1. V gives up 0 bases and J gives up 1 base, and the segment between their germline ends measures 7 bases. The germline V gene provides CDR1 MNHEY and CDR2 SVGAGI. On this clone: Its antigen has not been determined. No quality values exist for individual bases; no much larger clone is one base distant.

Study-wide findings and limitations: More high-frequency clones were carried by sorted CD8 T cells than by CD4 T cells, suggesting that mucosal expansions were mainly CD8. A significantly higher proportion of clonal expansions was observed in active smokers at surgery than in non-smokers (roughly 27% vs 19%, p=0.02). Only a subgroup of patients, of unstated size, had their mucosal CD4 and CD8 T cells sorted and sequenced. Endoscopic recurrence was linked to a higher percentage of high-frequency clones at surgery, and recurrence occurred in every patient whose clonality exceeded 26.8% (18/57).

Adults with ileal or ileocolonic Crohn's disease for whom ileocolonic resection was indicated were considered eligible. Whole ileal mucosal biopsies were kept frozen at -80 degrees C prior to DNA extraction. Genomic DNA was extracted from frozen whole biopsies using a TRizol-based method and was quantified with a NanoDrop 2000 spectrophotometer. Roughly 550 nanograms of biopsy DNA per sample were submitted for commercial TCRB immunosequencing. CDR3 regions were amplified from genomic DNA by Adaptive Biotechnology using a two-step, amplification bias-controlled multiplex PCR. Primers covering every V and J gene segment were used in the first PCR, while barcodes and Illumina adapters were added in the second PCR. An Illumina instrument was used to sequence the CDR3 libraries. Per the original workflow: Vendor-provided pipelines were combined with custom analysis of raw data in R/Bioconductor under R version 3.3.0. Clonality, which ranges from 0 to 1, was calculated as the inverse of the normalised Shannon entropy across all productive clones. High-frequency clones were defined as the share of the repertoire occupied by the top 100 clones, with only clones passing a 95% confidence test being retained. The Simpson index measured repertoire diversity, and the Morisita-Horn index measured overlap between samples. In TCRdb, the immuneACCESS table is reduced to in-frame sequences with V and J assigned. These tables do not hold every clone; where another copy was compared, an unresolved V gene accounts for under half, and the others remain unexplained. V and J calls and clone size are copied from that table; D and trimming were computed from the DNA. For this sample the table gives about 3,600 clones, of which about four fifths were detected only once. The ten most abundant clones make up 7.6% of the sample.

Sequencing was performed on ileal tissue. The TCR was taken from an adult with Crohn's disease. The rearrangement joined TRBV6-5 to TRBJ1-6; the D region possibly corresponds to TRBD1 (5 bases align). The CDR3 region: CASSYSDRSYNSPLHF. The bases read TGTGCCAGCAGTTACTCTGACAGATCCTATAATTCACCCCTCCACTTT.